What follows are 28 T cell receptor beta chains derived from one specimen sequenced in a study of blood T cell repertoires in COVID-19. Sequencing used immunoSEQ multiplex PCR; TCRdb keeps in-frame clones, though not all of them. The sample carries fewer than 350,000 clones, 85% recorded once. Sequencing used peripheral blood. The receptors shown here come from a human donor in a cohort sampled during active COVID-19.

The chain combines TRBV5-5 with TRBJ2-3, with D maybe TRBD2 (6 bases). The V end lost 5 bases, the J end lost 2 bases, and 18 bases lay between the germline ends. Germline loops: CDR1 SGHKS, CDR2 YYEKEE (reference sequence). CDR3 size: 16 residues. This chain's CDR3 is CASSPSLRGTTDTQYF. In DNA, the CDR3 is TGTGCCAGCAGTCCGTCTTTACGGGGGACCACAGATACGCAGTATTTT.

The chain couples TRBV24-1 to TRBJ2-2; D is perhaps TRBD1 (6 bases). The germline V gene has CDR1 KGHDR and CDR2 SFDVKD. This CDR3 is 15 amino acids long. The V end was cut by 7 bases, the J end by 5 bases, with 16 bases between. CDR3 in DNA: TGTGCCACCAGCGGAATGGGACAACCTACCGGGGAGCTGTTTTTT. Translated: CATSGMGQPTGELFF.

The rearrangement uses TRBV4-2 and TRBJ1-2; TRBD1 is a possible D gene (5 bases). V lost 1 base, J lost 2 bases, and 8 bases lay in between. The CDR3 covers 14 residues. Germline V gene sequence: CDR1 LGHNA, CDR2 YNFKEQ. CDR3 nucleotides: TGTGCCAGCAGCCAAGTTGACAGAAACTATGGCTACACCTTC. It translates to CASSQVDRNYGYTF.

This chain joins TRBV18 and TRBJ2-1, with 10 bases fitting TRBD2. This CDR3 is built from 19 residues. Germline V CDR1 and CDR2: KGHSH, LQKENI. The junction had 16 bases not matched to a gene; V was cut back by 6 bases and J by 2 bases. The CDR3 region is CASSRTSPAGGLTYNEQFF. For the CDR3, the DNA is TGTGCCAGCTCTAGAACCAGTCCAGCGGGGGGGTTAACCTACAATGAGCAGTTCTTC.

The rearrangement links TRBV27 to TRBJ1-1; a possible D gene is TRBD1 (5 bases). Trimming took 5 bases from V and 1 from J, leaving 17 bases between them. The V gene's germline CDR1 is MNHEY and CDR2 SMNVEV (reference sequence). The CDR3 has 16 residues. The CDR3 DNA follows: TGTGCCAGCAGTCACCGCCTGGGGACTTGGAACACTGAAGCTTTCTTT. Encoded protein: CASSHRLGTWNTEAFF.

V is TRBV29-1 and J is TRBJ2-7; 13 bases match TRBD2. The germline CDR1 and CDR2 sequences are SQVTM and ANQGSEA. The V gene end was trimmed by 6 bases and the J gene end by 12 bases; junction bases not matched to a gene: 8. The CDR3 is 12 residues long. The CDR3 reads CSVGGLAGPLYF. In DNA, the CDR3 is TGCAGCGTAGGGGGACTAGCGGGGCCCTTGTACTTC.

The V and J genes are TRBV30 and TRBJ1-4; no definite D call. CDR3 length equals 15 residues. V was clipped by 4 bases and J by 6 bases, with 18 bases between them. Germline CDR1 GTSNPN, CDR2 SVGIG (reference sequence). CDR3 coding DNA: TGTGCCTGGATTCCTAGTGGGAGGAAGGATGAAAAACTGTTTTTT. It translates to CAWIPSGRKDEKLFF.

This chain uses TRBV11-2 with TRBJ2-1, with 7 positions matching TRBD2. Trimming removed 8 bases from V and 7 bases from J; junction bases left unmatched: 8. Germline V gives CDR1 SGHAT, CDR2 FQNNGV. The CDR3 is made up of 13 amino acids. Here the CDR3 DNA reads TGTGCCAGCTCCCTAGCGGCTGCGAATGAGCAGTTCTTC. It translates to CASSLAAANEQFF.

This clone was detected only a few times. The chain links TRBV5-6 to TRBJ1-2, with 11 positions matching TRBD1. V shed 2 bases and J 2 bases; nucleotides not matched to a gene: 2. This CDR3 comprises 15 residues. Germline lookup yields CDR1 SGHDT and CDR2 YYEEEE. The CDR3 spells CASSFRDRGNYGYTF. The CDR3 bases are TGTGCCAGCAGCTTCCGGGACAGGGGGAACTATGGCTACACCTTC.

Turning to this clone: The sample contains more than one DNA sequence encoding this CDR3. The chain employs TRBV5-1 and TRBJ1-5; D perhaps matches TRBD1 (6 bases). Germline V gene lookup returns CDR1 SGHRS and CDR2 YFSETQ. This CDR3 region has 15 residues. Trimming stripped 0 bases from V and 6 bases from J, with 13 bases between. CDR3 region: CASSLGTGGGQPQHF. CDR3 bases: TGCGCCAGCAGCTTGGGGACTGGGGGCGGTCAGCCCCAGCATTTT.

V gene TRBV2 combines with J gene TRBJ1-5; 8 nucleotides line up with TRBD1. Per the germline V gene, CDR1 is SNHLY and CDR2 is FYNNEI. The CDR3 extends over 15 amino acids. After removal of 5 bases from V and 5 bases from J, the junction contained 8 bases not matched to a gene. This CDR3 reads CASSYRTGGDQPQHF. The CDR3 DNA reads TGTGCCAGCAGTTATAGAACAGGGGGGGATCAGCCCCAGCATTTT.

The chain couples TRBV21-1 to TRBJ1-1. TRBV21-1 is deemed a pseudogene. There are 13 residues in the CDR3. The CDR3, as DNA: TGTGCCAGCAGCACTACTGGACTGGCTGGAGCTTTCTTT. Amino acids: CASSTTGLAGAFF.

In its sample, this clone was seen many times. The CDR3 DNA is TGTGCCAGCAGCCAAACCCTACTGCTGAACACTGAAGCTTTCTTT. Translation gives CASSQTLLLNTEAFF. The V and J genes are TRBV3-1 (or the pseudogene TRBV3-2) and TRBJ1-1, with unresolved D. The germline V gene encodes CDR1 LGHDT and CDR2 YNNKEL (reference sequence). V was trimmed by 2 bases and J by 0 bases, leaving 10 bases between them. The CDR3 loop spans 15 amino acids.

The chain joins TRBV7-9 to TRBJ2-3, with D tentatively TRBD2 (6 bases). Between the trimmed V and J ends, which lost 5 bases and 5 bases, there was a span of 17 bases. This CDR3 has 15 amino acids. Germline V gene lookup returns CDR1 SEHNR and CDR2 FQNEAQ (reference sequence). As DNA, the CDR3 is TGTGCCAGCAGCGTCCCGGGACTTTCCGGAGATACGCAGTATTTT. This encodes CASSVPGLSGDTQYF.

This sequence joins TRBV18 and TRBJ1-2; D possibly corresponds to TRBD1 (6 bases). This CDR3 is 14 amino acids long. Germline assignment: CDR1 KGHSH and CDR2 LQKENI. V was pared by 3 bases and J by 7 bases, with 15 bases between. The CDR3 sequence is CASSPSDRLSGYTF. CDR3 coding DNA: TGTGCCAGCTCACCTAGCGACAGGCTTAGTGGCTACACCTTC.

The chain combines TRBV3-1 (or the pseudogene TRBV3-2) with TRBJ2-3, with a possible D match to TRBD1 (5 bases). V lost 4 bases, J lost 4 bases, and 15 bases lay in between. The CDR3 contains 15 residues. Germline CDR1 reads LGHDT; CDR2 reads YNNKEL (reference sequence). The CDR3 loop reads CASSPWGRDADTQYF. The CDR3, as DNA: TGTGCCAGCAGCCCTTGGGGCAGGGATGCAGATACGCAGTATTTT.

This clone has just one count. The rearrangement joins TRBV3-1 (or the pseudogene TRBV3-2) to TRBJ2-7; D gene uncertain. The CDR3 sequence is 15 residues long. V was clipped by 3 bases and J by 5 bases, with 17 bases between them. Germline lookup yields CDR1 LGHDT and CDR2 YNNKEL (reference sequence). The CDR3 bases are TGTGCCAGCAGCCAGGCTAGAATCTTGGAAAACGAGCAGTACTTC. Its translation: CASSQARILENEQYF.

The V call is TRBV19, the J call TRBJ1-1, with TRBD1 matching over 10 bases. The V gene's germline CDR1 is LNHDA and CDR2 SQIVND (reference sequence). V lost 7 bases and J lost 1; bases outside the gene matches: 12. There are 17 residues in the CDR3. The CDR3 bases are TGTGCCAGTAAACAAACGGGGACAGGGGTGGCGAACACTGAAGCTTTCTTT. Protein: CASKQTGTGVANTEAFF.

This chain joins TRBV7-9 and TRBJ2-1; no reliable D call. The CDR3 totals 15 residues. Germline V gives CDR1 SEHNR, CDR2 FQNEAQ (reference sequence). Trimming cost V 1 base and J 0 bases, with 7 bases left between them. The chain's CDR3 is CASSLGHGSYNEQFF. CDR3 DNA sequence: TGTGCCAGCAGCTTAGGACATGGCTCCTACAATGAGCAGTTCTTC.

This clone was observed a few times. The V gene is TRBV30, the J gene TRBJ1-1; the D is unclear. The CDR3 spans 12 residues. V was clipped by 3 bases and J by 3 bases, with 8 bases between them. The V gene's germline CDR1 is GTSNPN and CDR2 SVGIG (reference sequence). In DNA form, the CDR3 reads TGTGCCTGGAGGGACTTTGACACTGAAGCTTTCTTT. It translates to CAWRDFDTEAFF.

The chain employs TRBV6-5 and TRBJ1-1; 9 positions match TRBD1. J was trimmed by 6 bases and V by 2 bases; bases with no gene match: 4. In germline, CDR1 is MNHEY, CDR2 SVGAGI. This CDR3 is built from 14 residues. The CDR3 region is CASSYKGQGPEAFF. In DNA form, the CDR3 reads TGTGCCAGCAGTTACAAGGGACAGGGCCCTGAAGCTTTCTTT.

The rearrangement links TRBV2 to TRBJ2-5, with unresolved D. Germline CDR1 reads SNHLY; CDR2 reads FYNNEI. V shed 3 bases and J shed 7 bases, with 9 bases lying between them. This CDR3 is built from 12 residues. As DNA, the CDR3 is TGTGCCAGCAGTGATGCAACGGGGACCCAGTACTTC. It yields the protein CASSDATGTQYF.

DNA for the CDR3: TGTGCCAGCAGCTCTAACCCCTATGGCTACACCTTC. Amino acid sequence: CASSSNPYGYTF. The genes are TRBV25-1 and TRBJ1-2; D remains unclear. The germline CDR1 and CDR2 sequences are MGHDK and SYGVNS. The CDR3 runs to 12 residues. V shed 6 bases and J shed 4 bases, with 9 bases lying between them.

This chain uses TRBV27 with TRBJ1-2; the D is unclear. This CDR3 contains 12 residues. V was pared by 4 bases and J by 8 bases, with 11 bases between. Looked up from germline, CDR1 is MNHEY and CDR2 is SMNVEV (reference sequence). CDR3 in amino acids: CASSSPRGGYTF. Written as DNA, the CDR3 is TGTGCCAGCAGTTCCCCTCGAGGGGGCTACACCTTC.

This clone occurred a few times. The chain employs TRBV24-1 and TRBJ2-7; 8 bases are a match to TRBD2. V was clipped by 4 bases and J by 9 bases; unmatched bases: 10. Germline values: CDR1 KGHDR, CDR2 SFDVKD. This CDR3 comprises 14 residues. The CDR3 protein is CATSDPAGGRGQYF. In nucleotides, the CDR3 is TGTGCCACCAGTGACCCCGCGGGGGGACGAGGGCAGTACTTC.

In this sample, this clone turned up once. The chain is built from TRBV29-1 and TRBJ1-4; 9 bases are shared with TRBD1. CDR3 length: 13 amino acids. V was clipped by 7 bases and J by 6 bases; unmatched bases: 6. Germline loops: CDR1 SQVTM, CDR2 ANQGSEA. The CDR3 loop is CSGRDRVYEKLFF. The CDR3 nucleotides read TGCAGCGGTCGGGACAGGGTGTATGAAAAACTGTTTTTT.

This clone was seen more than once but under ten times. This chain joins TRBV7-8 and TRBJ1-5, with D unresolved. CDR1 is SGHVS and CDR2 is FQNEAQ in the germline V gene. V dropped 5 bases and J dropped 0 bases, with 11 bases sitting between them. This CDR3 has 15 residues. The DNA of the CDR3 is TGTGCCAGCAGCCCCCAGAGGGATAGCAATCAGCCCCAGCATTTT. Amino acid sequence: CASSPQRDSNQPQHF.

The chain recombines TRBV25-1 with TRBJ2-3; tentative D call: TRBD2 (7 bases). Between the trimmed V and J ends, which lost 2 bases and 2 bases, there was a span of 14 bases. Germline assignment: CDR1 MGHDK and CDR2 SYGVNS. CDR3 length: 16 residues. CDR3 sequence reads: CASSEGGGPSTDTQYF. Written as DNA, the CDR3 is TGTGCCAGCAGTGAAGGCGGGGGCCCCTCCACAGATACGCAGTATTTT.